This section outlines one TCR beta chain sequence together with its context. Its antigen is not identified. The data were obtained in a study of identical twins. Study-level results: Invariant MAIT and iNKT cells could partly confound zero-insertion analyses.

This CDR3 region has 16 residues. Germline CDR1 ENHRY, CDR2 SYGVKD. The V end was cut by 10 bases, the J end by 0 bases, with 19 bases between. TCRdb analysed the 5' RACE reads with MiXCR anew, one entry per CDR3 protein. The sample lists 700,000 or so distinct CDR3 sequences, less than 25% seen once, with roughly 4% in the top ten. This sample also belongs to another study, concerning T cells expressing NK-cell markers. Per that study: In a handful of donors, dominant CD3+CD56+NKG2C+ clones formed roughly 1.0-7.0% of CD8+ cells.

Sequences were obtained from PBMCs. This sequence joins TRBV10-3 and TRBJ1-5, with D possibly being TRBD1 (6 bases). This TCR came from a woman younger than 35 in good health. The CDR3 is CATGGQGQNSNQPQHF. The DNA of the CDR3 is TGTGCCACGGGGGGCCAGGGGCAGAATAGCAATCAGCCCCAGCATTTT.